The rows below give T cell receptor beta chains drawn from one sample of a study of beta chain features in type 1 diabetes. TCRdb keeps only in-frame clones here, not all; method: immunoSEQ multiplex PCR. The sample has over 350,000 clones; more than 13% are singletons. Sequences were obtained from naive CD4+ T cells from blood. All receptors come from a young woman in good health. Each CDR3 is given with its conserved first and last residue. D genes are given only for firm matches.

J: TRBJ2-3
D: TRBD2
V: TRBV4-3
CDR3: CASSRDYPRGDTQYF

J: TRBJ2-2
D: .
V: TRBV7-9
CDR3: CASRDKRNTGELFF

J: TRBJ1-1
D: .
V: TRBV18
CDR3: CASSRLGRGGGKTEAFF

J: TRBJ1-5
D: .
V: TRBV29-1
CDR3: CSVEWRENQPQHF

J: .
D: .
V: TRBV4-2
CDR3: CASSQDRRTYEQYF

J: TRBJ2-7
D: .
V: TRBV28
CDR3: CASSTTSYEQYF

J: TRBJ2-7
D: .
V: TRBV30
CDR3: CAWRVPGGAGEQYF

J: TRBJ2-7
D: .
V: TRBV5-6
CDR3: CASSFGTSEYF

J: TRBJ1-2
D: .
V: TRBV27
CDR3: CASKPFPGGYYGYTF

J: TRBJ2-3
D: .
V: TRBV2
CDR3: CASSEGGGGTTDTQYF

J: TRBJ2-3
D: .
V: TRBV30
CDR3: CAWSVDGRGGTDTQYF

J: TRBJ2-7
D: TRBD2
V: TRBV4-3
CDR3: CASSHPGLATEQYF

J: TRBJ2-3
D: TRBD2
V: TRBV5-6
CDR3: CASSYGLAGDTQYF

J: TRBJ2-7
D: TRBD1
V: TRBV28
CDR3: CASRGFRDRVSEQYF

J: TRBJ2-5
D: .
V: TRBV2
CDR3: CASRPIYVGETQYF

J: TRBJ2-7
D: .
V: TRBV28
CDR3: CASSPISPGYEQYF

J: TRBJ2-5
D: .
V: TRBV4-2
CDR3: CASSQDPSERETQYF

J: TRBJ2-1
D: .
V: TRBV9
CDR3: CASSVAVSYNEQFF

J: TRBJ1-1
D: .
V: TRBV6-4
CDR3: CASSDDYMNTEAFF

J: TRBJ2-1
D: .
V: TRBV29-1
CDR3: CSVEAGKGTNEQFF

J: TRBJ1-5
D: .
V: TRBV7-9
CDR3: CASSLGDNQPQHF

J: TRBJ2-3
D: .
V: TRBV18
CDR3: CASSPPGNTDTQYF